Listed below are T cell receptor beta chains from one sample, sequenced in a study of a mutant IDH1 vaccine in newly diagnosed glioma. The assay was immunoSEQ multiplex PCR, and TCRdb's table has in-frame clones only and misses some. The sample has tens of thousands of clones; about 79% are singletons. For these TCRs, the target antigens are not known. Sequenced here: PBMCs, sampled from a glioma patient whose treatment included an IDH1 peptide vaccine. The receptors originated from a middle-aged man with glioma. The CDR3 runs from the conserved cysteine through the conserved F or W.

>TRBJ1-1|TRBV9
CASSSQGGTEAFF
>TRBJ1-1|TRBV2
CASRVDRENTEAFF
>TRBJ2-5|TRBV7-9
CASSSWSGGRGETQYF
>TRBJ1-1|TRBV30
CAWGTVQLNTEAFF
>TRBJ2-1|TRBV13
CASSPEGFSYNEQFF
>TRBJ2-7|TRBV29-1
CSVEGTGVSEQYF
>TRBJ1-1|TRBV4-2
CASSQSIMNTEAFF
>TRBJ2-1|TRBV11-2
CASSLVPDPYNEQFF
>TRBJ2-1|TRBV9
CASSGSSYNEQFF
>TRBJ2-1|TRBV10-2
CASSGTSGSAPPFF
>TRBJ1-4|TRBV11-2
CASSPHTGVQKLFF
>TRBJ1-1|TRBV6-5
CASRFDSNTEAFF
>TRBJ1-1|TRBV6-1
CASSEAAGRNTEAFF
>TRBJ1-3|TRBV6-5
CASSYSGSYSGNTIYF
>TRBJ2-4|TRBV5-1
CASSTTAGAKNIQYF
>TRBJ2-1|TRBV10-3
CAISGRSGRSDEQFF
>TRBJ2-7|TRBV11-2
CASSLDRGQRKTYEQYF
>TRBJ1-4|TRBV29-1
CSVGSGSDEKLFF
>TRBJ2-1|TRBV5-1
CASSHSGAYNEQFF
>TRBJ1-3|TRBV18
CASSPPGEGNTIYF
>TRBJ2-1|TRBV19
CASSIGLAQSSYNEQFF
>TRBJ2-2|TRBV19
CASSIRGDTGELFF
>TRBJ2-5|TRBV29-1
CSVDQEGVRETQYF